These 5 T cell receptor beta chains originate from one sample sequenced in a study of cytomegalovirus exposure and HLA in healthy donors. Clones were read by immunoSEQ multiplex PCR, and TCRdb kept only the in-frame ones, dropping some. Of roughly 200,000 clones listed, about 81% are singletons. Sequencing used PBMCs. The receptors stem from a woman in her 30s in good health and CMV-seronegative.

J is TRBJ1-1 and V is TRBV30, with TRBD1 identical over 7 bases. J gave up 10 bases and V 2 bases, and 7 bases lay outside the gene matches. The CDR3 extends over 12 amino acids. CDR1 and CDR2 (germline): GTSNPN, SVGIG (reference sequence). The CDR3 sequence: CAWSKQGQGAFF. DNA for the CDR3: TGTGCCTGGAGTAAACAGGGGCAGGGAGCTTTCTTT.

The CDR3 sequence: CASSPDRSTNEKLFF. The CDR3 DNA reads as TGTGCCAGCAGCCCCGACAGATCAACTAATGAAAAACTGTTTTTT. This rearrangement joins TRBV6-5 to TRBJ1-4, with D possibly being TRBD1 (5 bases). Germline-derived CDR1 and CDR2 are MNHEY and SVGAGI. Trimming took 6 bases from V and 0 from J, leaving 11 bases between them. This CDR3 is built from 15 residues.

This chain connects TRBV11-1 to TRBJ2-7, with unresolved D. Trimming took off 2 bases at V and 0 bases at J, with 8 bases between the two ends. The germline V gene has CDR1 SGHAT and CDR2 FQDESV (reference sequence). The length of the CDR3 is 14 residues. This chain's CDR3 is CASSLFQASYEQYF. For the CDR3, the DNA is TGTGCCAGCAGCTTATTTCAGGCCTCCTACGAGCAGTACTTC.

This clone was found once. The genes are TRBV4-1 and TRBJ1-3; D uncertain. The CDR3 covers 13 residues. CDR1 and CDR2 from the germline V gene are MGHRA and YSYEKL. Trimming cost V 5 bases and J 1 base, with 6 bases left between them. The CDR3 sequence: CASSEGSGNTIYF. In DNA, the CDR3 is TGCGCCAGCAGCGAGGGTTCTGGAAACACCATATATTTT.

There are a few counts of this clone. The chain has TRBV18 and TRBJ1-4, with D possibly matching TRBD1 (6 bases). The V end was cut by 1 base, the J end by 7 bases, with 10 bases between. Germline V lookup: CDR1 KGHSH, CDR2 LQKENI. There are 14 residues in the CDR3. DNA of the CDR3: TGTGCCAGCTCACCACGGCCAGGGGTTGAAAAACTGTTTTTT. It yields the protein CASSPRPGVEKLFF.